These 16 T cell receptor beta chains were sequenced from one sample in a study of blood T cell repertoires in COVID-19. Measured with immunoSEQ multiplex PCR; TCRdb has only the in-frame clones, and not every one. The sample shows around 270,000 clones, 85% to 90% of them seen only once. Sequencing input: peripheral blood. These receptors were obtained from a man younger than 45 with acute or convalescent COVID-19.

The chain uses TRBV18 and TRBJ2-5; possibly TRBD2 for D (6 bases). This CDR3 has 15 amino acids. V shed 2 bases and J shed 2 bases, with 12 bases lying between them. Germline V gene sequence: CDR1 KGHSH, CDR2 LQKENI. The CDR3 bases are TGTGCCAGCTCACCATTCGGGGCGGGGCAAGAGACCCAGTACTTC. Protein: CASSPFGAGQETQYF.

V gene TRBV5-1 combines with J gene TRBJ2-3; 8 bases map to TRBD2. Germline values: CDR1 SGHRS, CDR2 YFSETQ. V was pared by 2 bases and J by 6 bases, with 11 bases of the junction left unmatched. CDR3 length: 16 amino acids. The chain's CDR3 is CASSFLTSVVSDTQYF. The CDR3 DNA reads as TGCGCCAGCAGCTTTCTGACTAGCGTTGTATCCGATACGCAGTATTTT.

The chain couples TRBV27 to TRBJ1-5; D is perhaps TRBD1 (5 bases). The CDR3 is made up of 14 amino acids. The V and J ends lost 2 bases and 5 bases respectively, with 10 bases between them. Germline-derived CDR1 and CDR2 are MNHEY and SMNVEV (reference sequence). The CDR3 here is CASSLRRGDQPQHF. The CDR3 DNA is TGTGCCAGCAGTTTAAGGAGGGGCGATCAGCCCCAGCATTTT.

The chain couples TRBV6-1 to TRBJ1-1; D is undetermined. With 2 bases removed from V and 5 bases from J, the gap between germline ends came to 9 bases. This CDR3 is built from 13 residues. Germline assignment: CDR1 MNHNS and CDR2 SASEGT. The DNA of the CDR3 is TGTGCCAGCAGTGAATCGGCGGGAACTGAAGCTTTCTTT. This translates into CASSESAGTEAFF.

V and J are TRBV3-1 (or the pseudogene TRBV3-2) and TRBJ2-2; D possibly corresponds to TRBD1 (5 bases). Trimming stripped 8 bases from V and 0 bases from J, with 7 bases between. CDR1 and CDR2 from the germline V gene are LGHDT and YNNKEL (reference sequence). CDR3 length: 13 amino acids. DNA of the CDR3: TGTGCCAGCCTCAGGGCGAACACCGGGGAGCTGTTTTTT. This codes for CASLRANTGELFF.

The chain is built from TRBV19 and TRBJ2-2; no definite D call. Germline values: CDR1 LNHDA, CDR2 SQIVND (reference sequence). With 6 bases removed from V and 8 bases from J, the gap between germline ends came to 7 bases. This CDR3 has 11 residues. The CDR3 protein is CASSPGGELFF. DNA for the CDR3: TGTGCCAGTAGCCCCGGGGGGGAGCTGTTTTTT.

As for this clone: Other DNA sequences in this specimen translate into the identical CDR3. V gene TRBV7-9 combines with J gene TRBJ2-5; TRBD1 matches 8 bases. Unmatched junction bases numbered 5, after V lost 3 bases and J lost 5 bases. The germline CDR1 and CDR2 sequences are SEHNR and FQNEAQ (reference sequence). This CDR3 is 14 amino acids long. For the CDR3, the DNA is TGTGCCAGCAGCTTGGCAGGGGGCTTTGAGACCCAGTACTTC. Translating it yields CASSLAGGFETQYF. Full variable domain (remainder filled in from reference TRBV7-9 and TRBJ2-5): DTGVSQNPRHKITKRGQNVTFRCDPISEHNRLYWYRQTLGQGPEFLTYFQNEAQLEKSRLLSDRFSAERPKGSFSTLEIQRTEQGDSAMYLCASSLAGGFETQYFGPGTRLLVL.

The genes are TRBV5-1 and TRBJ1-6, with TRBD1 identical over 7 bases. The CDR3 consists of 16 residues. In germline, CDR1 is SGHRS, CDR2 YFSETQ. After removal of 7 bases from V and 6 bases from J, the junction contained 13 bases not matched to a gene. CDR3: CASGPQDRAGNSPLHF. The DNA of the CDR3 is TGCGCCAGCGGGCCTCAAGACAGGGCGGGTAATTCACCCCTCCACTTT.

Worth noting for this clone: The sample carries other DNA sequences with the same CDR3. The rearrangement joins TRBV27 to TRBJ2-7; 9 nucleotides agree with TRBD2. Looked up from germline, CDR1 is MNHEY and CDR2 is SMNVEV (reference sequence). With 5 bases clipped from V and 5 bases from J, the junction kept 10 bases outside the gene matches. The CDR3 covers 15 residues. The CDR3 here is CASSRASGRSDEQYF. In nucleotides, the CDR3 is TGTGCCAGCAGTCGAGCCAGCGGGAGGAGCGACGAGCAGTACTTC.

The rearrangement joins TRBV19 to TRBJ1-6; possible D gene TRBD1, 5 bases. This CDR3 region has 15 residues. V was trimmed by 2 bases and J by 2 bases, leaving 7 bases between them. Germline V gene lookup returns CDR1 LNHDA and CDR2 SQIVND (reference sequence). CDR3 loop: CASSIQGPYNSPLHF. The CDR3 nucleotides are TGTGCCAGTAGTATACAGGGCCCCTATAATTCACCCCTCCACTTT.

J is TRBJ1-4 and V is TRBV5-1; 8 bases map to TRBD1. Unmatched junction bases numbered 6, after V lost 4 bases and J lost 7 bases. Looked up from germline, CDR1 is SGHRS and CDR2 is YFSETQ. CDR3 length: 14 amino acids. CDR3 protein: CASSQSTGVEKLFF. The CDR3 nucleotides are TGCGCCAGCAGCCAATCGACAGGGGTTGAAAAACTGTTTTTT.

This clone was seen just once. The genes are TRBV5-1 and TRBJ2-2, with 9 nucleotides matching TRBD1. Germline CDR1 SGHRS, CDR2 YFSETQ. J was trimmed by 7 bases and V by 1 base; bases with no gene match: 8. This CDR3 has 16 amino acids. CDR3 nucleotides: TGCGCCAGCAGCTTGATCGGACAGGGGTCCGGCGGGGAGCTGTTTTTT. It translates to CASSLIGQGSGGELFF.

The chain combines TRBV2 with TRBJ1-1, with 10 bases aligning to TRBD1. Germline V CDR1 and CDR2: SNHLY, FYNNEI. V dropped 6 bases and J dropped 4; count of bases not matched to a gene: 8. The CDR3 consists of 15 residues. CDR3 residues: CASRERQGAATEAFF. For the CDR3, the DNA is TGTGCCAGCAGGGAGAGACAGGGGGCGGCCACTGAAGCTTTCTTT.

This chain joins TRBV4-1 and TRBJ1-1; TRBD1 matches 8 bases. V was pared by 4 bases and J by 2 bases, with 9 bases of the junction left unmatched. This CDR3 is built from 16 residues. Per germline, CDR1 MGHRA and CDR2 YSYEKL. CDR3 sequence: CASSRPAGGGNTEAFF. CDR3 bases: TGCGCCAGCAGCCGCCCTGCAGGGGGCGGAAACACTGAAGCTTTCTTT.

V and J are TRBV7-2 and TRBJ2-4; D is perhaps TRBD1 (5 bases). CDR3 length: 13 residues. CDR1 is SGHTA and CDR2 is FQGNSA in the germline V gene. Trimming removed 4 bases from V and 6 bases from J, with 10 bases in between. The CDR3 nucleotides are TGTGCCAGCAGCTCTGACAGTTCAAACATTCAGTACTTC. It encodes CASSSDSSNIQYF. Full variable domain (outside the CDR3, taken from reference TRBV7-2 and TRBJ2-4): GAGVSQSPSNKVTEKGKDVELRCDPISGHTALYWYRQSLGQGLEFLIYFQGNSAPDKSGLPSDRFSAERTGGSVSTLTIQRTQQEDSAVYLCASSSDSSNIQYFGAGTRLSVL.

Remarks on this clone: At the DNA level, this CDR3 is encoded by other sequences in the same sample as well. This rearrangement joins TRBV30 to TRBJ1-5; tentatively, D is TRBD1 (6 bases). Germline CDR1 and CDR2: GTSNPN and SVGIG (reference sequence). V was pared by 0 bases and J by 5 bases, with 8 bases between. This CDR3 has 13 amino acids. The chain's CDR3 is CAWSVRGDQPQHF. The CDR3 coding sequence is TGTGCCTGGAGTGTCAGGGGAGATCAGCCCCAGCATTTT.